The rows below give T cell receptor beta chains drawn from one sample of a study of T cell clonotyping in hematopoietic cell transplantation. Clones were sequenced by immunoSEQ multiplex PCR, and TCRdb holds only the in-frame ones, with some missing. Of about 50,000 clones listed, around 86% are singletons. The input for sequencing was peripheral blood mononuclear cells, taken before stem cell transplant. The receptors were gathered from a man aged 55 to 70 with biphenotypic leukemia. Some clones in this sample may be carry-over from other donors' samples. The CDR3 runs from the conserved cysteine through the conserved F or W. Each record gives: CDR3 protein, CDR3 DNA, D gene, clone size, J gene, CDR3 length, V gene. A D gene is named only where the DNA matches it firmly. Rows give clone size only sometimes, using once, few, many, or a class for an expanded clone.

CDR3: CASSLDQGAVMPNEKLFF
DNA: TGTGCCAGCAGCTTAGACCAGGGGGCGGTAATGCCTAATGAAAAACTGTTTTTT
D: TRBD1
size: .
J: TRBJ1-4
length: 18
V: TRBV7-8

CDR3: CASSLGAGYGYTF
DNA: TGTGCCAGCAGCTTGGGGGCAGGGTATGGCTACACCTTC
D: .
size: .
J: TRBJ1-2
length: 13
V: TRBV7-6

CDR3: CASSLGGLNSGNTIYF
DNA: TGTGCCAGCAGTTTAGGTGGACTAAACTCTGGAAACACCATATATTTT
D: .
size: once
J: TRBJ1-3
length: 16
V: TRBV27

CDR3: CASSEAWGPTATNEKLFF
DNA: TGTGCCAGCAGTGAAGCTTGGGGACCGACTGCAACTAATGAAAAACTGTTTTTT
D: .
size: .
J: TRBJ1-4
length: 18
V: TRBV6-1

CDR3: CAWRGFYTGELFF
DNA: TGTGCCTGGAGAGGCTTCTACACCGGGGAGCTGTTTTTT
D: .
size: .
J: TRBJ2-2
length: 13
V: TRBV30

CDR3: CASSKDPDGNTEAFF
DNA: TGTGCCAGCAGCAAAGACCCGGACGGTAACACTGAAGCTTTCTTT
D: .
size: .
J: TRBJ1-1
length: 15
V: TRBV21-1

CDR3: CAWTGQNEQFF
DNA: TGTGCCTGGACAGGGCAGAATGAGCAGTTCTTC
D: .
size: few
J: TRBJ2-1
length: 11
V: TRBV30

CDR3: CASRIGQGRGYTF
DNA: TGTGCCAGCAGAATAGGACAGGGAAGAGGCTACACCTTC
D: TRBD1
size: .
J: TRBJ1-2
length: 13
V: TRBV28

CDR3: CASSLYGRVRQPQHF
DNA: TGTGCCAGCAGTTTATACGGCAGGGTTCGTCAGCCCCAGCATTTT
D: .
size: .
J: TRBJ1-5
length: 15
V: TRBV28

CDR3: CAISDGGGRNEQFF
DNA: TGTGCCATCAGTGACGGCGGAGGACGGAATGAGCAGTTCTTC
D: .
size: .
J: TRBJ2-1
length: 14
V: TRBV10-3

CDR3: CASSSLRNTEAFF
DNA: TGTGCCAGCAGCTCGCTTCGTAACACTGAAGCTTTCTTT
D: .
size: .
J: TRBJ1-1
length: 13
V: TRBV7-9

CDR3: CASSQRAYEQYF
DNA: TGTGCCAGCAGCCAGCGGGCCTACGAGCAGTACTTC
D: .
size: .
J: TRBJ2-7
length: 12
V: TRBV7-8

CDR3: CASSLVSYTEAFF
DNA: TGCGCCAGCAGCTTGGTGTCCTACACTGAAGCTTTCTTT
D: .
size: once
J: TRBJ1-1
length: 13
V: TRBV5-1

CDR3: CASSLGQGRGEQYF
DNA: TGCGCCAGCAGCTTAGGACAGGGAAGAGGCGAGCAGTACTTC
D: TRBD1
size: .
J: TRBJ2-7
length: 14
V: TRBV5-1

CDR3: CASSLRVRDEQYF
DNA: TGTGCCAGCAGTTTAAGGGTCCGGGACGAGCAGTACTTC
D: .
size: .
J: TRBJ2-7
length: 13
V: TRBV27

CDR3: CASSTSYEQYF
DNA: TGCGCCAGCAGTACGTCCTACGAGCAGTACTTC
D: .
size: .
J: TRBJ2-7
length: 11
V: TRBV10-2

CDR3: CASSPRTTTGGFGYTF
DNA: TGTGCCAGTAGTCCAAGAACCACGACAGGGGGCTTTGGCTACACCTTC
D: TRBD1
size: .
J: TRBJ1-2
length: 16
V: TRBV19

CDR3: CASSPSWGLGEAFF
DNA: TGTGCCAGCAGCCCCTCCTGGGGCTTGGGTGAAGCTTTCTTT
D: .
size: .
J: TRBJ1-1
length: 14
V: TRBV14

CDR3: CASSILSSRRYNEQFF
DNA: TGTGCCAGTAGTATTTTGAGCTCGAGAAGATACAATGAGCAGTTCTTC
D: .
size: once
J: TRBJ2-1
length: 16
V: TRBV19

CDR3: CASKSGQLANQPQHF
DNA: TGTGCCAGCAAATCTGGGCAGCTAGCAAATCAGCCCCAGCATTTT
D: .
size: .
J: TRBJ1-5
length: 15
V: TRBV6-6

CDR3: CASSLRGRGTEAFF
DNA: TGTGCCAGCAGCTTACGAGGTCGAGGCACTGAAGCTTTCTTT
D: .
size: .
J: TRBJ1-1
length: 14
V: TRBV5-6

CDR3: CASSRSRGRASGEQYF
DNA: TGTGCCAGCAGCCGCTCGAGGGGGAGGGCCTCGGGGGAGCAGTACTTC
D: .
size: .
J: TRBJ2-7
length: 16
V: TRBV28

CDR3: CASSYQGRAYEQYF
DNA: TGTGCCAGCAGTTACCAAGGCCGGGCCTACGAGCAGTACTTC
D: .
size: .
J: TRBJ2-7
length: 14
V: TRBV6-6

CDR3: CAWRGLASRRTQYF
DNA: TGTGCCTGGAGGGGACTAGCGTCACGTCGGACGCAGTATTTT
D: TRBD2
size: .
J: TRBJ2-3
length: 14
V: TRBV30

CDR3: CASSTGTGPYEQYF
DNA: TGTGCCAGCAGTACCGGGACAGGGCCCTACGAGCAGTACTTC
D: TRBD1
size: once
J: TRBJ2-7
length: 14
V: TRBV2

CDR3: CASSLEGANGITEAFF
DNA: TGCGCCAGCAGCTTGGAGGGGGCGAACGGGATCACTGAAGCTTTCTTT
D: TRBD1
size: .
J: TRBJ1-1
length: 16
V: TRBV5-1

CDR3: CASSFGRDRQETQYF
DNA: TGTGCTAGCAGCTTCGGTCGGGACAGGCAAGAGACCCAGTACTTC
D: TRBD1
size: .
J: TRBJ2-5
length: 15
V: TRBV7-7

CDR3: CASRGGRDSYEQYF
DNA: TGTGCCAGCAGAGGTGGCAGGGACTCCTACGAGCAGTACTTC
D: .
size: .
J: TRBJ2-7
length: 14
V: TRBV27

CDR3: CAWSLRQGATGNTIYF
DNA: TGTGCCTGGAGTCTTAGACAGGGGGCGACTGGAAACACCATATATTTT
D: TRBD1
size: .
J: TRBJ1-3
length: 16
V: TRBV30

CDR3: CASSLSGANQPQHF
DNA: TGCGCCAGCAGCTTATCGGGGGCGAATCAGCCCCAGCATTTT
D: .
size: .
J: TRBJ1-5
length: 14
V: TRBV5-1

CDR3: CASSLTSSGANVLTF
DNA: TGTGCCAGCAGCTTAACCTCTTCTGGGGCCAACGTCCTGACTTTC
D: .
size: .
J: TRBJ2-6
length: 15
V: TRBV7-3

CDR3: CAWSGQFGQPQHF
DNA: TGTGCCTGGAGTGGACAGTTTGGGCAGCCCCAGCATTTT
D: .
size: once
J: TRBJ1-5
length: 13
V: TRBV30

CDR3: CASEVGNNNSPLHF
DNA: TGTGCCAGCGAGGTGGGAAATAATAATTCACCCCTCCACTTT
D: .
size: .
J: TRBJ1-6
length: 14
V: TRBV28

CDR3: CASSSRVNTEAFF
DNA: TGTGCCAGCAGCTCCAGGGTAAACACTGAAGCTTTCTTT
D: .
size: .
J: TRBJ1-1
length: 13
V: TRBV5-4

CDR3: CASSPSQNTEAFF
DNA: TGTGCCAGCAGCCCCTCCCAGAACACTGAAGCTTTCTTT
D: .
size: .
J: TRBJ1-1
length: 13
V: TRBV5-4

CDR3: CASSIGRDTYTGELFF
DNA: TGTGCCAGTAGTATAGGCCGGGACACTTACACCGGGGAGCTGTTTTTT
D: .
size: .
J: TRBJ2-2
length: 16
V: TRBV19

CDR3: CASMAGGRNTIYF
DNA: TGTGCCAGCATGGCAGGGGGTAGAAACACCATATATTTT
D: TRBD1
size: .
J: TRBJ1-3
length: 13
V: TRBV28

CDR3: CASSEGQGVGGYTF
DNA: TGTGCCAGCAGTGAAGGGCAGGGGGTGGGTGGCTACACCTTC
D: TRBD1
size: .
J: TRBJ1-2
length: 14
V: TRBV6-1

CDR3: CASSLYRTEPSNQPQHF
DNA: TGTGCCAGCAGCTTGTATAGGACAGAGCCTAGCAATCAGCCCCAGCATTTT
D: .
size: few
J: TRBJ1-5
length: 17
V: TRBV5-6

CDR3: CASRPGTSGRRADTQYF
DNA: TGTGCAAGTCGCCCCGGGACTAGCGGGAGGAGGGCAGATACGCAGTATTTT
D: .
size: .
J: TRBJ2-3
length: 17
V: TRBV12-2

CDR3: CASSFPGGEQYF
DNA: TGTGCCAGCAGTTTCCCTGGGGGCGAGCAGTACTTC
D: .
size: .
J: TRBJ2-7
length: 12
V: TRBV27

CDR3: CASSESGKGELFF
DNA: TGTGCCAGCAGTGAATCGGGGAAAGGGGAGCTGTTTTTT
D: .
size: .
J: TRBJ2-2
length: 13
V: TRBV25-1

CDR3: CASRRSATDTQYF
DNA: TGTGCCAGTAGGCGAAGCGCCACAGATACGCAGTATTTT
D: .
size: once
J: TRBJ2-3
length: 13
V: TRBV19

CDR3: CASRAGTVNYGYTF
DNA: TGTGCCAGCAGAGCCGGGACGGTTAACTATGGCTACACCTTC
D: .
size: .
J: TRBJ1-2
length: 14
V: TRBV6-6

CDR3: CASLWTINTGELFF
DNA: TGTGCCAGCCTTTGGACTATTAACACCGGGGAGCTGTTTTTT
D: .
size: .
J: TRBJ2-2
length: 14
V: TRBV14